This TCR beta chain originates from a study of blood T cell repertoires in COVID-19. At the level of the study: The United States, Italy and Spain supplied acute and convalescent COVID-19 samples.

Original processing notes: Quantification of nucleated cells was approximated via reference gene primer amplification. Measured with immunoSEQ multiplex PCR; TCRdb has only the in-frame clones, and not every one. Clonal size and the V and J genes are those of that table, whereas D and trimming came from the DNA. The sample lists 95,000 to 150,000 clones; 78% were seen once. CDR3 length: 15 amino acids. Trimming removed 2 bases from V and 4 bases from J, with 12 bases in between. CDR1 and CDR2 (germline): SGHNT, YYREEE (reference sequence). What was sequenced was peripheral blood. The receptor was derived from a man aged 70-80 years with acute or convalescent COVID-19. The chain recombines TRBV5-4 with TRBJ2-2, with a possible D match to TRBD1 (5 bases). This CDR3 reads CASSLEGAGTGELFF. CDR3 DNA sequence: TGTGCCAGCAGCTTAGAAGGGGCCGGCACCGGGGAGCTGTTTTTT.